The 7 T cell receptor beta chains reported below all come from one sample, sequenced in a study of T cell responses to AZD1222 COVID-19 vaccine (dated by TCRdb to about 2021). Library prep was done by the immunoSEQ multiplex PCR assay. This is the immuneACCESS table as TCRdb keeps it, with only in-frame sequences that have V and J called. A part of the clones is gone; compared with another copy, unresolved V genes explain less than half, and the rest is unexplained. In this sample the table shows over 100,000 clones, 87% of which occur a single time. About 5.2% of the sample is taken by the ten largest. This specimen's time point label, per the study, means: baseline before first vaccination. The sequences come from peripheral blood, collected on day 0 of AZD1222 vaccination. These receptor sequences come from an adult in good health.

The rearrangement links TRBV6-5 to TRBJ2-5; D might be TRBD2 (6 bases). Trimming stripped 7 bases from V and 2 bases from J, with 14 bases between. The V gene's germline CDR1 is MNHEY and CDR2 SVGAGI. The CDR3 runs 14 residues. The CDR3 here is CASTPAGIQETQYF. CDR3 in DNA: TGTGCCAGCACCCCTGCGGGGATACAAGAGACCCAGTACTTC.

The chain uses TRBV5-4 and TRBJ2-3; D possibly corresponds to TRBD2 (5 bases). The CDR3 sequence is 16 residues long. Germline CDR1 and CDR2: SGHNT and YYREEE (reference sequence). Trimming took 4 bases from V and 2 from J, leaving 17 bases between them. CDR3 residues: CASSIPYSGSTDTQYF. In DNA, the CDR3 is TGTGCCAGCAGCATCCCCTACAGCGGATCCACAGATACGCAGTATTTT.

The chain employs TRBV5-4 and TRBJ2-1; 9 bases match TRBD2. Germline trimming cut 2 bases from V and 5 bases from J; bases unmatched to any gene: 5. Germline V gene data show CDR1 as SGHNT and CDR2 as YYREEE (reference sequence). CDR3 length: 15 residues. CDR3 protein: CASSFGGRAHNEQFF. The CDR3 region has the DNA TGTGCCAGCAGCTTTGGCGGGAGGGCCCACAATGAGCAGTTCTTC. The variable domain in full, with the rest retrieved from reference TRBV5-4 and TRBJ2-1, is ETGVTQSPTHLIKTRGQQVTLRCSSQSGHNTVSWYQQALGQGPQFIFQYYREEENGRGNFPPRFSGLQFPNYSSELNVNALELDDSALYLCASSFGGRAHNEQFFGPGTRLTVL.

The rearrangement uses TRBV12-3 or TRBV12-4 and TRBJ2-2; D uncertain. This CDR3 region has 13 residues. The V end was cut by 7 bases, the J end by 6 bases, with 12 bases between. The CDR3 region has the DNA TGTGCCAGCAAGGTCTTCTATCCCGGGGAGCTGTTTTTT. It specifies CASKVFYPGELFF.

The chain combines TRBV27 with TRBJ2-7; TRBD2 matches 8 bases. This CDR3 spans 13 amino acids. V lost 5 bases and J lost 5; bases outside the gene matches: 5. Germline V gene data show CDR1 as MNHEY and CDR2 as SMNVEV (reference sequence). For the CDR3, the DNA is TGTGCCAGCAGTCCGGGACTAGTAAACGAGCAGTACTTC. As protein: CASSPGLVNEQYF.

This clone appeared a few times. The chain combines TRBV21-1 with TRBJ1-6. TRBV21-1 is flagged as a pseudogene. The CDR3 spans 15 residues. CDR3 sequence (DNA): TGTGCCAGCAGCAAAGAGGGCGAGTTCAATTCACCCCTCCACTTT. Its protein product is CASSKEGEFNSPLHF.

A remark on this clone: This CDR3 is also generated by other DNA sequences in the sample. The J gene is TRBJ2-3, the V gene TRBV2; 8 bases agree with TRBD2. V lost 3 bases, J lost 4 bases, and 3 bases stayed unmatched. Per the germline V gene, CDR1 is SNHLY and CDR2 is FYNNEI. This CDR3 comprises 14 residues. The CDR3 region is CASSDVGRADTQYF. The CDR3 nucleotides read TGTGCCAGCAGTGATGTCGGGAGGGCAGATACGCAGTATTTT.